The 27 T cell receptor beta chains below come from one sample, sequenced in a study of cytomegalovirus exposure and HLA in healthy donors (TCRdb year 2017). The receptor library was made with the immunoSEQ multiplex PCR assay. For the multiplex PCR, a mixture combining 60 forward primers for TCR Vbeta segments and 13 reverse primers for TCR Jbeta segments was used. TCRdb took over this immuneACCESS table, retaining in-frame rearrangements with V and J assigned. Such tables are incomplete; in checked studies, under half of the missing clones stem from an unresolved V gene, and the remainder is unexplained. The sample table shows roughly 130,000 clones, and 80% are seen once. The ten top clones hold 2.5% to 3% of the sample. Sequenced sample: PBMCs. The source of these receptors is a man younger than 40 in good health and CMV-seronegative.

This clone was recorded once. The genes are TRBV28 and TRBJ2-7, with TRBD2 as a possible D gene (5 bases). Germline V gene sequence: CDR1 MDHEN, CDR2 SYDVKM. The CDR3 is 16 residues long. V was shortened by 8 bases and J by 0 bases, with 20 bases between the two germline ends. CDR3 DNA sequence: TGTGCCAGCCCCCCCGGGAAGAATCTTAACTCCTACGAGCAGTACTTC. Translated, it gives CASPPGKNLNSYEQYF.

This chain uses TRBV9 with TRBJ1-4, with unresolved D. This CDR3 contains 14 residues. The germline gives CDR1 SGDLS, CDR2 YYNGEE. Trimming removed 6 bases from V and 0 bases from J, with 9 bases in between. CDR3 sequence: CASTPFATNEKLFF. The CDR3 DNA sequence: TGTGCCAGCACCCCGTTTGCAACTAATGAAAAACTGTTTTTT.

This chain joins TRBV11-3 and TRBJ1-4; a weak D match, TRBD1 (5 bases). Trimming left V 5 bases short and J 8 bases short, with 21 bases between. The length of the CDR3 is 16 residues. CDR1 and CDR2 (germline): SGHNT, YENEEA. The CDR3 DNA follows: TGTGCCAGCAGCCGGGGCGGGACCATATCAGAGGAAAAACTGTTTTTT. This translates into CASSRGGTISEEKLFF.

In its sample, this clone was seen a few times. The chain uses TRBV7-9 and TRBJ2-7; TRBD2 is a possible D gene (6 bases). In germline, CDR1 is SEHNR, CDR2 FQNEAQ (reference sequence). V was trimmed by 4 bases and J by 5 bases, leaving 12 bases between them. The CDR3 spans 13 residues. CDR3 sequence reads: CASSSARTNEQYF. The CDR3 DNA follows: TGTGCCAGCAGCTCGGCCCGGACTAACGAGCAGTACTTC.

The chain links TRBV5-5 to TRBJ2-3; 10 positions agree with TRBD2. This CDR3 region has 14 residues. With V trimmed by 7 bases and J by 3 bases, 5 bases remained unmatched. CDR1 is SGHKS and CDR2 is YYEKEE in the germline V gene (reference sequence). CDR3 loop: CASLAGAWTDTQYF. CDR3 DNA sequence: TGTGCCAGCCTAGCGGGAGCGTGGACAGATACGCAGTATTTT.

V is TRBV7-9 and J is TRBJ1-2; possible D gene TRBD1, 6 bases. There are 16 residues in the CDR3. Per germline, CDR1 SEHNR and CDR2 FQNEAQ (reference sequence). The germline V and J ends were trimmed by 0 bases and 3 bases, with 14 bases remaining between them. The CDR3 spells CASSLAVRDIDYGYTF. CDR3 DNA: TGTGCCAGCAGCTTAGCCGTTCGGGACATAGACTATGGCTACACCTTC. Looking up the rest from reference TRBV7-9 and TRBJ1-2 gives the full variable domain: DTGVSQNPRHKITKRGQNVTFRCDPISEHNRLYWYRQTLGQGPEFLTYFQNEAQLEKSRLLSDRFSAERPKGSFSTLEIQRTEQGDSAMYLCASSLAVRDIDYGYTFGSGTRLTVV.

This chain joins TRBV7-9 and TRBJ2-7, with 7 bases matching TRBD2. CDR1 and CDR2 (germline): SEHNR, FQNEAQ (reference sequence). The CDR3 spans 14 residues. The V segment lost 1 base and the J segment 2 bases; nucleotides outside the gene matches: 2. DNA for the CDR3: TGTGCCAGCAGCTTAGGCGGGGGACCCTACGAGCAGTACTTC. Translated: CASSLGGGPYEQYF. The full variable domain, in which reference TRBV7-9 and TRBJ2-7 provide the parts outside the CDR3, is DTGVSQNPRHKITKRGQNVTFRCDPISEHNRLYWYRQTLGQGPEFLTYFQNEAQLEKSRLLSDRFSAERPKGSFSTLEIQRTEQGDSAMYLCASSLGGGPYEQYFGPGTRLTVT.

On this clone: One end of the junction fails to match germline, which may point to a read error. The chain has TRBV28 and TRBJ2-7; 14 positions agree with TRBD2. This CDR3 is 13 amino acids long. Germline V gives CDR1 MDHEN, CDR2 SYDVKM. DNA for the CDR3: TGTGCCAGCAGTTTATCCGGGACTAGCGGGAGAAACTTC. Protein sequence: CASSLSGTSGRNF.

This rearrangement joins TRBV7-9 to TRBJ2-5; D is undetermined. Per the germline V gene, CDR1 is SEHNR and CDR2 is FQNEAQ (reference sequence). The CDR3 covers 15 residues. Trimming removed 1 base from V and 0 bases from J, with 9 bases in between. The CDR3 sequence is CASSLVAPYQETQYF. The DNA for the CDR3 is TGTGCCAGCAGCTTAGTCGCGCCGTACCAAGAGACCCAGTACTTC.

The genes are TRBV29-1 and TRBJ2-1, with 12 bases matching TRBD2. V dropped 6 bases and J dropped 4; count of bases not matched to a gene: 16. This CDR3 comprises 18 residues. The V gene's germline CDR1 is SQVTM and CDR2 ANQGSEA. The CDR3 DNA reads as TGCAGCGTCCTTGGACAGTTCCAGACTAGCGGGAGTTACAATGAGCAGTTCTTC. Encoded protein: CSVLGQFQTSGSYNEQFF.

The chain links TRBV19 to TRBJ1-3; TRBD1 matches 8 bases. The CDR3 sequence is 15 residues long. Germline V gives CDR1 LNHDA, CDR2 SQIVND (reference sequence). With V trimmed by 4 bases and J by 3 bases, 5 bases remained unmatched. The CDR3 here is CASSTTGGGGNTIYF. The CDR3 region has the DNA TGTGCCAGTAGTACAACAGGGGGTGGTGGAAACACCATATATTTT.

The chain combines TRBV9 with TRBJ2-3, with a possible D match to TRBD1 (6 bases). The germline gives CDR1 SGDLS, CDR2 YYNGEE. The CDR3 has 14 amino acids. The ends were cut back, 2 bases at V and 4 bases at J, with 11 bases in the middle. This chain's CDR3 is CASSVTGLSDTQYF. Written as DNA, the CDR3 is TGTGCCAGCAGCGTTACAGGGTTGTCAGATACGCAGTATTTT.

The chain is built from TRBV6-1 and TRBJ1-1; 7 positions match TRBD1. Germline values: CDR1 MNHNS, CDR2 SASEGT. The V and J ends lost 8 bases and 2 bases, in that order; junction bases with no gene match: 5. The CDR3 loop spans 13 amino acids. The CDR3: CASGQVGNTEAFF. CDR3 nucleotide sequence: TGTGCCAGCGGACAGGTCGGAAACACTGAAGCTTTCTTT.

The V call is TRBV29-1, the J call TRBJ1-2; 8 positions agree with TRBD1. Germline values: CDR1 SQVTM, CDR2 ANQGSEA. The CDR3 loop spans 16 amino acids. Trimming removed 0 bases from V and 5 bases from J; junction bases left unmatched: 11. Here the CDR3 reads CSVEDSTWDRSYGYTF. CDR3 nucleotide sequence: TGCAGCGTTGAAGACTCGACTTGGGACAGGTCGTATGGCTACACCTTC. Based on the CDR3 plus reference TRBV29-1 and TRBJ1-2, the full variable domain is SAVISQKPSRDICQRGTSLTIQCQVDSQVTMMFWYRQQPGQSLTLIATANQGSEATYESGFVIDKFPISRPNLTFSTLTVSNMSPEDSSIYLCSVEDSTWDRSYGYTFGSGTRLTVV.

The CDR3 DNA follows: TGTGCCAGCAGCTTACTGGCAGGGGGTTACGAGCAGTACTTC. Translating gives CASSLLAGGYEQYF. This chain joins TRBV7-9 and TRBJ2-7; 7 nucleotides agree with TRBD1. CDR1 is SEHNR, CDR2 FQNEAQ, per germline (reference sequence). The trim removed 2 bases at V and 4 bases at J, leaving 5 bases unmatched. This CDR3 contains 14 residues. Using reference TRBV7-9 and TRBJ2-7 for the parts outside the CDR3, the full variable domain is DTGVSQNPRHKITKRGQNVTFRCDPISEHNRLYWYRQTLGQGPEFLTYFQNEAQLEKSRLLSDRFSAERPKGSFSTLEIQRTEQGDSAMYLCASSLLAGGYEQYFGPGTRLTVT.

This clone was seen a few times. For the CDR3, the DNA is TGCAGCGTTCGTGGACAGTCGACCAACTCCTACGAGCAGTACTTC. Translated, it gives CSVRGQSTNSYEQYF. This chain joins TRBV29-1 and TRBJ2-7, with a tentative D call TRBD1 (6 bases). Trimming removed 5 bases from V and 0 bases from J, with 17 bases in between. This CDR3 spans 15 amino acids. The germline CDR1 and CDR2 sequences are SQVTM and ANQGSEA.

The chain couples TRBV7-8 to TRBJ2-1; possible D gene TRBD1, 6 bases. The CDR3 is 16 amino acids. The germline V gene has CDR1 SGHVS and CDR2 FQNEAQ. The ends were cut back, 1 base at V and 0 bases at J, with 10 bases in the middle. The CDR3 bases are TGTGCCAGCAGCTTAGTACCGGACAGCTCCTACAATGAGCAGTTCTTC. This translates into CASSLVPDSSYNEQFF.

The V gene is TRBV27, the J gene TRBJ1-1, with D perhaps matching TRBD1 (5 bases). The germline V and J ends were trimmed by 0 bases and 3 bases, with 11 bases remaining between them. The germline gives CDR1 MNHEY, CDR2 SMNVEV (reference sequence). The CDR3 is 15 amino acids. CDR3 sequence: CASSLSSREDTEAFF. Here the CDR3 DNA reads TGTGCCAGCAGTTTATCCTCCAGGGAGGACACTGAAGCTTTCTTT.

CDR3 loop: CSAWIQGAEAFF. CDR3 DNA sequence: TGCAGCGCTTGGATACAGGGGGCCGAAGCTTTCTTT. The rearrangement links TRBV29-1 to TRBJ1-1; 9 bases are shared with TRBD1. The germline CDR1 and CDR2 sequences are SQVTM and ANQGSEA. CDR3 length: 12 amino acids. The junction had 8 bases not matched to a gene; V was cut back by 7 bases and J by 8 bases.

The V call is TRBV7-3, the J call TRBJ1-5; 10 bases map to TRBD1. CDR1 is SGHTA and CDR2 is FQGTGA in the germline V gene. With 4 bases clipped from V and 4 bases from J, the junction kept 1 base outside the gene matches. This CDR3 spans 14 amino acids. CDR3 bases: TGTGCCAGCAGCTCGGGACAGGGGAATCAGCCCCAGCATTTT. It specifies CASSSGQGNQPQHF.

This chain joins TRBV19 and TRBJ2-1; TRBD2 matches at 12 bases. Trimming at V came to 5 bases and at J to 9 bases, leaving 8 bases not matched to a gene. Germline CDR1 LNHDA, CDR2 SQIVND (reference sequence). The CDR3 covers 15 residues. CDR3 amino acids: CASSLRLAGDPEQFF. In DNA, the CDR3 is TGTGCCAGTAGTCTACGACTAGCGGGAGATCCTGAGCAGTTCTTC.

The chain couples TRBV6-1 to TRBJ2-1, with 11 bases lining up with TRBD2. The V gene end was trimmed by 0 bases and the J gene end by 8 bases; junction bases not matched to a gene: 3. The V gene's germline CDR1 is MNHNS and CDR2 SASEGT. The CDR3 covers 15 residues. The DNA of the CDR3 is TGTGCCAGCAGTGAAGCGATAGCGGGAGGGTATGAGCAGTTCTTC. It translates to CASSEAIAGGYEQFF.

This chain joins TRBV2 and TRBJ2-2; 8 bases agree with TRBD2. V dropped 6 bases and J dropped 5; count of bases not matched to a gene: 17. The germline gives CDR1 SNHLY, CDR2 FYNNEI. CDR3 length equals 18 residues. The CDR3 loop is CASSQPSVVAGYTGELFF. The CDR3 DNA follows: TGTGCCAGCAGCCAACCCTCGGTGGTAGCGGGATATACCGGGGAGCTGTTTTTT.

This chain joins TRBV13 and TRBJ2-7, with D uncertain. Trimming cost V 5 bases and J 7 bases, with 12 bases left between them. CDR1 and CDR2 from the germline V gene are PRHDT and FYEKMQ (reference sequence). This CDR3 contains 12 residues. CDR3: CASSLPTREQYF. CDR3 bases: TGTGCCAGCAGCCTACCTACTCGGGAGCAGTACTTC.

As for this clone: One end of the junction is discordant with germline, which a read error may explain. The rearrangement links TRBV4-1 to TRBJ1-1; weak D call: TRBD1 (6 bases). The CDR3 runs 16 residues. Germline V lookup: CDR1 MGHRA, CDR2 YSYEKL. The CDR3 DNA reads TGCGCCAGCAGCCAAGGACCCGGGGACAAGAACCCTGAAGCTTTCTTT. It yields the protein CASSQGPGDKNPEAFF.

The chain carries TRBV7-9 and TRBJ1-3, with a possible D match to TRBD1 (6 bases). This CDR3 spans 16 amino acids. V lost 5 bases and J lost 2, with 16 bases in between. Germline V gene sequence: CDR1 SEHNR, CDR2 FQNEAQ (reference sequence). The CDR3, as DNA: TGTGCCAGCAGCCCTCATCAGGGGAGAACTGGAAACACCATATATTTT. Translating gives CASSPHQGRTGNTIYF.

V usage is TRBV5-8 and J usage is TRBJ2-5; 9 bases map to TRBD1. Germline lookup yields CDR1 SGHTS and CDR2 YDEGEE. The junction had 11 bases not matched to a gene; V was cut back by 3 bases and J by 5 bases. This CDR3 has 16 residues. The chain's CDR3 is CASSWGGQGMGETQYF. The DNA of the CDR3 is TGTGCCAGCAGCTGGGGGGGACAGGGAATGGGTGAGACCCAGTACTTC.